This TCR beta chain was captured in a study of blood T cell repertoires in COVID-19. Study context: The United States, Italy and Spain were the sources of the acute and convalescent COVID-19 samples. Sample material is recorded as cDNA or gDNA derived from T cells, B-cell-depleted T cells, or PBMCs.

Living in about two dozen US areas, the participants were between about 18 and 95 years of age. Clinical histories supplied by participants themselves formed the basis of cohort assignment. Clones were sequenced by immunoSEQ multiplex PCR, and TCRdb holds only the in-frame ones, with some missing. The profile shows about 210,000 clones, around 81% of them singletons. The V gene lost 0 bases and the J gene lost 2 bases, with 16 bases spanning the gap. The V gene's germline CDR1 is KGHDR and CDR2 SFDVKD. The CDR3 totals 18 residues. Sequenced sample: PBMCs or T cells enriched from blood (not recorded which). The chain links TRBV24-1 to TRBJ2-1, with a tentative D call TRBD1 (6 bases). The TCR sequence derives from a woman in her fifties or sixties with acute COVID-19. CDR3 residues: CATSDLNGGPGPYNEQFF. The CDR3, as DNA: TGTGCCACCAGTGATTTGAATGGGGGCCCAGGCCCCTACAATGAGCAGTTCTTC.